One TCR beta chain is described in this entry. This record belongs to a study of blood T cell repertoires in COVID-19. In Seattle, patients joined the study during active infection and were tracked longitudinally. As originally analysed: Reference gene primer amplification gave estimated nucleated cell counts. Method: immunoSEQ multiplex PCR; TCRdb's copy keeps in-frame clones and lacks some. Clone size and V and J calls were adopted from that table, with D and trimming inferred from the DNA. The sample contains under 450,000 clones, around 88% of which appear only once. The V gene's germline CDR1 is MGHRA and CDR2 YSYEKL. This CDR3 is 16 amino acids long. With 4 bases clipped from V and 6 bases from J, the junction kept 13 bases outside the gene matches.

The sequence came from a woman in her forties or fifties with COVID-19, enrolled during active disease. This chain links TRBV4-1 with TRBJ2-3; 7 bases line up with TRBD2. The sequencing input was peripheral blood. CDR3 amino acids: CASSPLRSGEGDTQYF. CDR3 bases: TGCGCCAGCAGCCCCCTCAGGAGCGGGGAAGGGGATACGCAGTATTTT.